A selection of T cell receptor beta chains follows, all from one sample in a study of T cell responses to AZD1222 COVID-19 vaccine. Here immunoSEQ multiplex PCR was the method, and the copy in TCRdb shows in-frame clones only, minus some. Seen here are 85,000 to 90,000 clones, 88% observed once, and the top ten hold around 5.5%. The sample was peripheral blood, taken on day 0 of AZD1222 vaccination. These receptors came from an adult in good health. The CDR3 runs from the conserved cysteine through the conserved F or W. The order of the fields is D gene, clone size, V gene, J gene, CDR3 DNA, CDR3 protein. D genes are given only for firm matches. Only some rows state a clone size, as once, few, many or a class for expanded clones.

-	few	TRBV19	TRBJ2-7	TGTGCCAGTAGTAAGGCATCCTCCTACGAGCAGTACTTC	CASSKASSYEQYF
TRBD2	-	TRBV27	TRBJ2-7	TGTGCCAGCAGTTGGCTAGCGGGCTCAGAAGAGCAGTACTTC	CASSWLAGSEEQYF
-	-	TRBV19	TRBJ1-5	TGTGCCAGTAAGGGTGTGTCAGACTCTTGGAATCAGCCCCAGCATTTT	CASKGVSDSWNQPQHF
TRBD2	-	TRBV28	TRBJ2-1	TGTGCCAGCAGTTTATACGCTAGCGGGAGGGCTGAGCAGTTCTTC	CASSLYASGRAEQFF
-	-	TRBV11-3	TRBJ2-2	TGTGCCAGCAGCTTAGGGGGACCCCTGAACACCGGGGAGCTGTTTTTT	CASSLGGPLNTGELFF
-	-	TRBV9	TRBJ2-3	TGTGCCAGCAGCGTAGATAGCCCACCAGATACGCAGTATTTT	CASSVDSPPDTQYF
-	-	TRBV6-1	TRBJ2-7	TGTGCCAGCAGTGAATTCTACGAGCAGTACTTC	CASSEFYEQYF
TRBD1	-	TRBV19	TRBJ1-5	TGTGCCAGTAGCCGATTGACAGGGGTTCAGCCCCAGCATTTT	CASSRLTGVQPQHF
TRBD2	few	TRBV4-2	TRBJ2-7	TGTGCCAGCAGCCATTATCCGGGGGGGGACTACGAGCAGTACTTC	CASSHYPGGDYEQYF
-	once	TRBV7-8	TRBJ1-3	TGTGCCAGCAGCTCACACGGACAGGGAAACACCATATATTTT	CASSSHGQGNTIYF
-	-	TRBV7-8	TRBJ2-7	TGTGCCAGCAGCTTAGCCCTATTCTACGAGCAGTACTTC	CASSLALFYEQYF
TRBD2	once	TRBV7-6	TRBJ2-1	TGTGCCAGCAGCCCCGGACTAGCGGGAACCGTCTCCTACAATGAGCAGTTCTTC	CASSPGLAGTVSYNEQFF
TRBD1	once	TRBV27	TRBJ1-5	TGTGCCAGCAGTCCCCGGACAGGGTTTAGCAATCAGCCCCAGCATTTT	CASSPRTGFSNQPQHF
-	once	TRBV5-6	TRBJ2-2	TGTGCCAGCAGCTTAACAGCGAACACCGGGGAGCTGTTTTTT	CASSLTANTGELFF
TRBD2	-	TRBV7-2	TRBJ2-7	TGTGCCAGCAGCTTAAATAACGCGGGAGGCCTCCTATCCTACGAGCAGTACTTC	CASSLNNAGGLLSYEQYF
TRBD1	-	TRBV28	TRBJ2-3	TGTGCCAGCACCATAAGGACAGGGGGGAATACGCAGTATTTT	CASTIRTGGNTQYF
-	few	TRBV6-5	TRBJ1-2	TGTGCCAGCAGTGACTCCCGCTACTATGGCTACACCTTC	CASSDSRYYGYTF
-	-	TRBV5-4	TRBJ2-2	TGTGCCAGCAGCTCCTTTGGCGCCCGGGAGCTGTTTTTT	CASSSFGARELFF
-	-	TRBV7-9	TRBJ2-1	TGTGCCAGCAGCATCCCAGGGTTCGATGAGCAGTTCTTC	CASSIPGFDEQFF
-	-	TRBV5-1	TRBJ2-3	TGCGCCAGCAGCGAAGACAGAGGGGGCACAGATACGCAGTATTTT	CASSEDRGGTDTQYF
-	-	TRBV2	TRBJ2-5	TGTGCCAGCAGTGTCCCCCCCCGATTGGGAAAAGAGACCCAGTACTTC	CASSVPPRLGKETQYF
TRBD1	-	TRBV4-1	TRBJ2-7	TGCGCCAGCAGCCAATTTGGGGACAGCGCCTACGAGCAGTACTTC	CASSQFGDSAYEQYF
-	-	TRBV27	TRBJ1-5	TGTGCCAGCAGTTTAGGTAATTGGGGAGGGAAGAAGAGCAATCAGCCCCAGCATTTT	CASSLGNWGGKKSNQPQHF
-	-	TRBV7-8	TRBJ2-2	TGTGCCAGCAGGCTAACCGGTACGAACACCGGGGAGCTGTTTTTT	CASRLTGTNTGELFF
-	few	TRBV6-2/TRBV6-3	TRBJ2-5	TGTGCCAGCAGTACGGCCAGGGGTGGATTTGAGACCCAGTACTTC	CASSTARGGFETQYF
TRBD1	once	TRBV6-5	TRBJ1-4	TGTGCCAGCAGTAGGGGACAGGGGGATGAAAAACTGTTTTTT	CASSRGQGDEKLFF
TRBD2	-	TRBV7-2	TRBJ2-7	TGTGCCAGCAGCCTAGCGGGAGCAAGTTCCTACGAGCAGTACTTC	CASSLAGASSYEQYF
-	-	TRBV19	TRBJ1-2	TGTGCCAGTAGTTTAAGACAGGCTGGCTACACCTTC	CASSLRQAGYTF
-	-	TRBV5-4	TRBJ1-6	TGTGCCAGCAGCTTGGCTGGGGCAGGAACTTCACCCCTCCACTTT	CASSLAGAGTSPLHF
-	-	TRBV19	TRBJ2-1	TGTGCCAGTAGTCGCGGCGAGGACTTTAACGCATATGAGCAGTTCTTC	CASSRGEDFNAYEQFF
-	-	TRBV12-5	TRBJ1-2	TGTGCTAGTGGTTTTTCGGGGAGCTATGGCTACACCTTC	CASGFSGSYGYTF
TRBD1	-	TRBV28	TRBJ1-3	TGTGCCAGCAGTTTAAGAGGTGTAGGGGGCGGAAACACCATATATTTT	CASSLRGVGGGNTIYF
-	-	TRBV28	TRBJ1-2	TGTGCCAGCAGTTACCTTCACTCGGGGGGATCCGGGGACTATGGCTACACCTTC	CASSYLHSGGSGDYGYTF
TRBD1	once	TRBV5-4	TRBJ1-2	TGTGCCAGCAGGCATGACAGGGCGGTGGACTATGGCTACACCTTC	CASRHDRAVDYGYTF
TRBD2	-	TRBV7-9	TRBJ2-7	TGTGCCAGCAGCGCCCAACTAGCGGGGGCCTACGAGCAGTACTTC	CASSAQLAGAYEQYF
TRBD1	once	TRBV10-3	TRBJ1-2	TGTGCCATCAGTGAGTCCCCCGGACAGGGTTTTAGAGATGGCTACACCTTC	CAISESPGQGFRDGYTF
-	-	TRBV15	TRBJ2-5	TGTGCCACCAGTTGGGGGCGCTCAGAGACCCAGTACTTC	CATSWGRSETQYF
TRBD1	few	TRBV27	TRBJ1-5	TGTGCCAGCAGTCGACAGGGCCCTAATCAGCCCCAGCATTTT	CASSRQGPNQPQHF
-	-	TRBV5-1	TRBJ2-3	TGCGCCAGCCGAGTTAGTAGGGGGGCCTCCCGCACAGATACGCAGTATTTT	CASRVSRGASRTDTQYF
TRBD1	-	TRBV9	TRBJ2-7	TGTGCCAGCAGCTCCTCGACAGGGGACTACGAGCAGTACTTC	CASSSSTGDYEQYF
TRBD1	-	TRBV19	TRBJ1-2	TGTGCCAGTAGTGTTCCCACCCCAGGGGGCCTCGTCTATGGCTACACCTTC	CASSVPTPGGLVYGYTF
TRBD2	-	TRBV5-1	TRBJ2-3	TGCGCCAGCAGGAGTCCCGGGACTAGCGGGACATCCACAGATACGCAGTATTTT	CASRSPGTSGTSTDTQYF
TRBD1	-	TRBV7-2	TRBJ1-5	TGTGCCAGCAGCGCAAGACAGGGGAATCAGCCCCAGCATTTT	CASSARQGNQPQHF
-	-	TRBV2	TRBJ1-5	TGTGCCAGCAGTGGGAATGGACAGAGCTATAGCAATCAGCCCCAGCATTTT	CASSGNGQSYSNQPQHF
-	few	TRBV29-1	TRBJ2-5	TGCAGCGTCTTGAGGGAAGAGACCCAGTACTTC	CSVLREETQYF